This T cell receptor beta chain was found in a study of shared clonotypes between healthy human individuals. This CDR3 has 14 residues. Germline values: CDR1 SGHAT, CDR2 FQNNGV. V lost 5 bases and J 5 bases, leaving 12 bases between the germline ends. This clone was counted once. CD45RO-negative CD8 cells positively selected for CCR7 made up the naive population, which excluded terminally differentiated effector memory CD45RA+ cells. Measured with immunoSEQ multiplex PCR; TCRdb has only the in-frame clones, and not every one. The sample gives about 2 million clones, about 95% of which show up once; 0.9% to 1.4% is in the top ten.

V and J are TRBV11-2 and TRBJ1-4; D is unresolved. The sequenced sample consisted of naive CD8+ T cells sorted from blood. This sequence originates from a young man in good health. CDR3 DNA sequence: TGTGCCAGCAGCGCCATATTTACCAATGAAAAACTGTTTTTT. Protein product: CASSAIFTNEKLFF. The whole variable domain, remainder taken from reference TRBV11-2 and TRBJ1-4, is EAGVAQSPRYKIIEKRQSVAFWCNPISGHATLYWYQQILGQGPKLLIQFQNNGVVDDSQLPKDRFSAERLKGVDSTLKIQPAKLEDSAVYLCASSAIFTNEKLFFGSGTQLSVL.